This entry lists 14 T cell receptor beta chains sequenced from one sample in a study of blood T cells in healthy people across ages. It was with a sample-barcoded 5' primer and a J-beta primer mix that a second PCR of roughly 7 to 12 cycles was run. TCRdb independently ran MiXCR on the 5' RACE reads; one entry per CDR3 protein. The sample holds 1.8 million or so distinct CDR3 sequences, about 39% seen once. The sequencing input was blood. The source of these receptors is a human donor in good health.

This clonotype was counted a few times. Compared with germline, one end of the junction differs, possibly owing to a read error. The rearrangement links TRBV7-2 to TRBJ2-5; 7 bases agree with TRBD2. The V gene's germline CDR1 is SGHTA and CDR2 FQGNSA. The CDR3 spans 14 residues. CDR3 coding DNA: TGTGTCAGCAGTCTGATGGGGGGGGAAGAGACCCAGTACTTC. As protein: CVSSLMGGEETQYF. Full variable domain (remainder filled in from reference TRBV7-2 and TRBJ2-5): GAGVSQSPSNKVTEKGKDVELRCDPISGHTALYWYRQSLGQGLEFLIYFQGNSAPDKSGLPSDRFSAERTGGSVSTLTIQRTQQEDSAVYLCVSSLMGGEETQYFGPGTRLLVL.

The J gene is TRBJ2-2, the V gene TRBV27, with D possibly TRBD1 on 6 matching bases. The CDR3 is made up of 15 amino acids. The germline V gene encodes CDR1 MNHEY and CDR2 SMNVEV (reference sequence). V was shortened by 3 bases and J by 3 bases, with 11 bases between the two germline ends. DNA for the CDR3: TGTGCCAGCAGTTTCGGAAAGGGGGACACCGGGGAGCTGTTTTTT. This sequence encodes CASSFGKGDTGELFF.

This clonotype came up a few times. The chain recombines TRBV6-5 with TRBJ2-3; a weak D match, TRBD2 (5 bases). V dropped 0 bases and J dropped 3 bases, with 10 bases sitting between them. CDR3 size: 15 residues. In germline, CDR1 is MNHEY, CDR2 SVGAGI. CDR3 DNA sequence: TGTGCCAGCAGTTACTCGAATGGACTTACAGATACGCAGTATTTT. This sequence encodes CASSYSNGLTDTQYF.

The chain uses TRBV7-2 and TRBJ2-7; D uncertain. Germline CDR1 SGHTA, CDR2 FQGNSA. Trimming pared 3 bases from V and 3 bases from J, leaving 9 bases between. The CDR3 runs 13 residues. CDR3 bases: TGTGCCAGCAGCTTGCGGCCGTTCTACGAGCAGTACTTC. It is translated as CASSLRPFYEQYF.

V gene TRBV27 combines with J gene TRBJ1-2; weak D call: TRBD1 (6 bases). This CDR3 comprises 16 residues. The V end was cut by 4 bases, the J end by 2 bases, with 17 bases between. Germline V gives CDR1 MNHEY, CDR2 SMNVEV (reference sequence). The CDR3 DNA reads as TGTGCCAGCAGTTCCGAACAGGGACCGTGGAACTATGGCTACACCTTC. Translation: CASSSEQGPWNYGYTF.

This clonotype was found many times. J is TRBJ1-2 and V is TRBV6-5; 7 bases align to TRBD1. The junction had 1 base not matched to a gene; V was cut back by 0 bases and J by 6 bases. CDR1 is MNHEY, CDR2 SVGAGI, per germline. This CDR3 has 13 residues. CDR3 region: CASSYSGGDGYTF. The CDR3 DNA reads TGTGCCAGCAGTTACTCAGGGGGCGATGGCTACACCTTC.

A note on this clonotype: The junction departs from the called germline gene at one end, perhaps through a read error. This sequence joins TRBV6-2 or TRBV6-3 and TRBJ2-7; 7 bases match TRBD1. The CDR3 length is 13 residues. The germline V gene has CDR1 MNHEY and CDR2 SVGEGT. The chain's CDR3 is CTSRTTGDDEQYF. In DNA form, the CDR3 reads TGTACCAGCAGGACCACAGGGGACGACGAGCAGTACTTC.

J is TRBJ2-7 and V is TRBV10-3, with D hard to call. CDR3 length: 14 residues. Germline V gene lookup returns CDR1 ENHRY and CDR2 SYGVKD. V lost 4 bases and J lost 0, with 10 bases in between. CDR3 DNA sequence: TGTGCCATCAGTGCAGTACGGTTCTCCTACGAGCAGTACTTC. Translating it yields CAISAVRFSYEQYF.

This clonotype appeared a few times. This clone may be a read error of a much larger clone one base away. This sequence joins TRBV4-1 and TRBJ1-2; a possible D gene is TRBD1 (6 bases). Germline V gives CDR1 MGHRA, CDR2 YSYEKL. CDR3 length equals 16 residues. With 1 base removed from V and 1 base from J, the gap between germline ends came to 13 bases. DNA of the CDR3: TGCGCCAGCAGCCAAGGGCGGGGGCCAAGTAACTATGGCTACACCTTC. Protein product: CASSQGRGPSNYGYTF.

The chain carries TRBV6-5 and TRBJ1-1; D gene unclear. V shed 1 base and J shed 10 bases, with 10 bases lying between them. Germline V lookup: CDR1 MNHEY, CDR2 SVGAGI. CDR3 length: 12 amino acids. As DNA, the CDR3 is TGTGCCAGCAGTTACTTGGGTAAGGGAGCTTTCTTT. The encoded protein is CASSYLGKGAFF.

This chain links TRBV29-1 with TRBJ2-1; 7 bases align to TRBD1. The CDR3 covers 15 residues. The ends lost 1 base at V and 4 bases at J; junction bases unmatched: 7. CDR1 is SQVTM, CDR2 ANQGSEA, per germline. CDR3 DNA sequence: TGCAGCGTTGAAGTATGGGACAGCCAGTACAATGAGCAGTTCTTC. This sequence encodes CSVEVWDSQYNEQFF.

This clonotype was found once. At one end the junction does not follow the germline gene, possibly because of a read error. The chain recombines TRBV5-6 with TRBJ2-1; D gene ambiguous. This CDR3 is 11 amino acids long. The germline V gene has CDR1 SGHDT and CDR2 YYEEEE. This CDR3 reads CTSTRWDEQFF. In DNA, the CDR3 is TGTACCAGCACCAGGTGGGATGAGCAGTTCTTC. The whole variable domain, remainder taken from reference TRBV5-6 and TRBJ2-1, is DAGVTQSPTHLIKTRGQQVTLRCSPKSGHDTVSWYQQALGQGPQFIFQYYEEEERQRGNFPDRFSGHQFPNYSSELNVNALLLGDSALYLCTSTRWDEQFFGPGTRLTVL.

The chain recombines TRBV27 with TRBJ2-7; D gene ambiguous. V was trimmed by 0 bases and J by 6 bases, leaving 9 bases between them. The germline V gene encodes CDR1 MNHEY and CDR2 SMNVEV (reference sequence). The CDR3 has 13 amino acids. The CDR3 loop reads CASSLSTAGEQYF. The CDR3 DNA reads TGTGCCAGCAGTTTATCCACAGCAGGCGAGCAGTACTTC.

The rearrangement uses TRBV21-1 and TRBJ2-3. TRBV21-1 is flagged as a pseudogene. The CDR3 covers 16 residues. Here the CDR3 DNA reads TGTGCCAGCAGCAAAGGCCGAAACTGCAACACAGATACGCAGTATTTT. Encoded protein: CASSKGRNCNTDTQYF.